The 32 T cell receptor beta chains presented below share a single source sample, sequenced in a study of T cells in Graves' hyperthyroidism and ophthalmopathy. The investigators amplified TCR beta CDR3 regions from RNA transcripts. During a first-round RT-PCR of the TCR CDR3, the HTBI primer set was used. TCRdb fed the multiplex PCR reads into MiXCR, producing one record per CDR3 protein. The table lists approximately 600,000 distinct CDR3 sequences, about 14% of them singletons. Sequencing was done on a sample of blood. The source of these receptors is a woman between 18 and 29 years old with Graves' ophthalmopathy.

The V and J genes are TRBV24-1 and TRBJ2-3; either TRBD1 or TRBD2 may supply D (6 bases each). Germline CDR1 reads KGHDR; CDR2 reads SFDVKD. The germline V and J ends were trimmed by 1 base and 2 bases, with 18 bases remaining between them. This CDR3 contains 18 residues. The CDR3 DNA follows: TGTGCCACCAGTGATTTAGGGGGAGGCCAGCCAGCCACAGATACGCAGTATTTT. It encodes CATSDLGGGQPATDTQYF.

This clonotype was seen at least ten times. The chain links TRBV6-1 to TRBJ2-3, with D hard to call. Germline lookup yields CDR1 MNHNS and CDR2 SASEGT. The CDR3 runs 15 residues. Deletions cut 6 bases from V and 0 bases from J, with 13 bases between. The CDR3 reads CASSHHPRSTDTQYF. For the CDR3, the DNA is TGTGCCAGCAGCCATCATCCGCGTAGCACAGATACGCAGTATTTT.

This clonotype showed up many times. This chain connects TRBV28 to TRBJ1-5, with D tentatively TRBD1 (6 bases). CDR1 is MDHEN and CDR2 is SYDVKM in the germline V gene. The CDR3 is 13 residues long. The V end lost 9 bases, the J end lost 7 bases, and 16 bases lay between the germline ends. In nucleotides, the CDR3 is TGTGCCAGTTCAGGGGAAGGCGAACAGCCCCAGCATTTT. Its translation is CASSGEGEQPQHF.

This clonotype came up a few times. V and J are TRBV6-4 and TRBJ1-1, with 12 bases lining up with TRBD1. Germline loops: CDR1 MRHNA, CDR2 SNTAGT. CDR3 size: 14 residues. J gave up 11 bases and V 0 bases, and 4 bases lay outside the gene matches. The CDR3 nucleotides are TGTGCCAGCAGTGACTCAGGGGACAGGGGGCAGGCTTTCTTT. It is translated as CASSDSGDRGQAFF.

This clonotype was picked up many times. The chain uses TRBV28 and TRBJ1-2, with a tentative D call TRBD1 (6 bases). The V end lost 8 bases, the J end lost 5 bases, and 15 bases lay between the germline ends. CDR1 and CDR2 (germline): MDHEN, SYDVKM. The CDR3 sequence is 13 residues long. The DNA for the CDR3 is TGTGCCAGCGCTCGGCGACAGGAGTATGGCTACACCTTC. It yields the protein CASARRQEYGYTF.

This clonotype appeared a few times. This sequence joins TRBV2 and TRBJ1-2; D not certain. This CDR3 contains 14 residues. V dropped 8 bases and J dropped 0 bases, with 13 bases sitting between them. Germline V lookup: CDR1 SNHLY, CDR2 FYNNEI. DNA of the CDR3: TGTGCCAGCTATTCGGGCCGATCTAACTATGGCTACACCTTC. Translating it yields CASYSGRSNYGYTF. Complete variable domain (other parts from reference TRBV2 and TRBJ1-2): EPEVTQTPSHQVTQMGQEVILRCVPISNHLYFYWYRQILGQKVEFLVSFYNNEISEKSEIFDDQFSVERPDGSNFTLKIRSTKLEDSAMYFCASYSGRSNYGYTFGSGTRLTVV.

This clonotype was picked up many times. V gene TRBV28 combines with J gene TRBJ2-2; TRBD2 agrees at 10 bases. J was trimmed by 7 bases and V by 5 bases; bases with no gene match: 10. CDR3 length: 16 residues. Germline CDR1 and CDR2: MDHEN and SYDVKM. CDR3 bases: TGTGCCAGCAGTACTCCTAGCGGGAGTAGGATCGGGGAGCTGTTTTTT. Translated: CASSTPSGSRIGELFF.

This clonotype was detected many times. The CDR3 region is CASSLRQAGANVLTF. The CDR3 DNA reads TGTGCCAGCAGCCTCAGACAGGCTGGGGCCAACGTCCTGACTTTC. V and J are TRBV28 and TRBJ2-6; a weak D match, TRBD1 (6 bases). This CDR3 region has 15 residues. CDR1 is MDHEN and CDR2 is SYDVKM in the germline V gene. With 6 bases removed from V and 2 bases from J, the gap between germline ends came to 11 bases. Supplemented by reference TRBV28 and TRBJ2-6, the full variable domain reads DVKVTQSSRYLVKRTGEKVFLECVQDMDHENMFWYRQDPGLGLRLIYFSYDVKMKEKGDIPEGYSVSREKKERFSLILESASTNQTSMYLCASSLRQAGANVLTFGAGSRLTVL.

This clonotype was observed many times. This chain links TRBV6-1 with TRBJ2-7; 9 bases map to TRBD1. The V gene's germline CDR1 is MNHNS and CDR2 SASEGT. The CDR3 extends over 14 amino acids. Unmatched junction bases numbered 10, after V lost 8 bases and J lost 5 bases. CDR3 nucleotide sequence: TGTGCCAGCTCGTGGGACAGGGAATCCCACGAGCAGTACTTC. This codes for CASSWDRESHEQYF.

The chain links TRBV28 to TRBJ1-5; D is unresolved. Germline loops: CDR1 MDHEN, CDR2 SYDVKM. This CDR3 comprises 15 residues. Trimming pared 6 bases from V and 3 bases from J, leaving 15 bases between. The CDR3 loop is CASSPDPKDNQPQHF. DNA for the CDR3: TGTGCCAGCAGCCCAGACCCAAAGGACAATCAGCCCCAGCATTTT.

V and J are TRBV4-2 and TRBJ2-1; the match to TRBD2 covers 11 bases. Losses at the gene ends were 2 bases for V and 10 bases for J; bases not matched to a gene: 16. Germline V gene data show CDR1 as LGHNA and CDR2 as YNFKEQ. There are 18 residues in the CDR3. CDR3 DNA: TGTGCCAGCAGCCAACATAGAGCTAGCGGGAGGTTAGGTGAGGAGCAGTTCTTC. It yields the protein CASSQHRASGRLGEEQFF.

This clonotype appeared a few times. The CDR3 sequence: CASSYSPQPQHF. The DNA of the CDR3 is TGTGCCAGCAGTTACTCCCCTCAGCCCCAGCATTTT. The chain employs TRBV6-5 and TRBJ1-5; D remains unclear. V was clipped by 0 bases and J by 6 bases, with 3 bases between them. Per the germline V gene, CDR1 is MNHEY and CDR2 is SVGAGI. The CDR3 is 12 residues long.

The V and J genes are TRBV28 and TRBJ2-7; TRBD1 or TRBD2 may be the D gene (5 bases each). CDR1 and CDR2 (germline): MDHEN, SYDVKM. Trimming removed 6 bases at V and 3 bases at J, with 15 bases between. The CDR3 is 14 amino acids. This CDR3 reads CASSAGTVYYEQYF. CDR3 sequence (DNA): TGTGCCAGCAGCGCCGGGACGGTATACTACGAGCAGTACTTC.

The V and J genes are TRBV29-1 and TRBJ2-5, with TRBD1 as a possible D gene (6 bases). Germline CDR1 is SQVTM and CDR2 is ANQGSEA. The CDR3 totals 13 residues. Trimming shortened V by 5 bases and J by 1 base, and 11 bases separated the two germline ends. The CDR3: CSVNRVLQETQYF. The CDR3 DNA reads TGCAGCGTTAACAGGGTTCTCCAAGAGACCCAGTACTTC.

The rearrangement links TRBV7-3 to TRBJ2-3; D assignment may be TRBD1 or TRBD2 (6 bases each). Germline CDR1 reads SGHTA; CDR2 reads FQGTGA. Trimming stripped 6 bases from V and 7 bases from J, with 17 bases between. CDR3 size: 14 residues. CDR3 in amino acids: CASRPGAGENTQYF. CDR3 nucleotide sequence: TGTGCCAGCAGGCCGGGGGCAGGCGAAAATACGCAGTATTTT.

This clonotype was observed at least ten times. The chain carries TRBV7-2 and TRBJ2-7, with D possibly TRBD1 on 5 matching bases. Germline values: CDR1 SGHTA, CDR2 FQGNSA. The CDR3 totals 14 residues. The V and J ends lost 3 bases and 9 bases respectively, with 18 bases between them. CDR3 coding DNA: TGTGCCAGCAGCTTGGTCTGGGGCAGGGATTGGCAGTACTTC. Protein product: CASSLVWGRDWQYF.

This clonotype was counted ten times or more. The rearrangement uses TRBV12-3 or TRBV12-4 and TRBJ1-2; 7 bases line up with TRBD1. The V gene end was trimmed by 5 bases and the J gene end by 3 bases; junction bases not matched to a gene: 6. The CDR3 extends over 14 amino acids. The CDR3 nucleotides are TGTGCCAGCAGTCGACAGGGTTCCTACTATGGCTACACCTTC. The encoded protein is CASSRQGSYYGYTF.

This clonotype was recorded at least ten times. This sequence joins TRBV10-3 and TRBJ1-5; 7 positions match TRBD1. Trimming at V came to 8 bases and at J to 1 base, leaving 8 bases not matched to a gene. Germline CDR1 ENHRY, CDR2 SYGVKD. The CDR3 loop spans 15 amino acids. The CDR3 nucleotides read TGTGCCATCGGGGGGACAGATGAGAGCAATCAGCCCCAGCATTTT. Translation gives CAIGGTDESNQPQHF.

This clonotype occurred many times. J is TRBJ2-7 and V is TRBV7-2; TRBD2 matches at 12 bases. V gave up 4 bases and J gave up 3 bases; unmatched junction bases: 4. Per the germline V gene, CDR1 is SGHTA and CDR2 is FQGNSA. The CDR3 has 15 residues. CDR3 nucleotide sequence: TGTGCCAGCAGCTCCGGACTAGCGGGGTTCTACGAGCAGTACTTC. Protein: CASSSGLAGFYEQYF. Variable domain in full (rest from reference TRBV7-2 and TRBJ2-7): GAGVSQSPSNKVTEKGKDVELRCDPISGHTALYWYRQSLGQGLEFLIYFQGNSAPDKSGLPSDRFSAERTGGSVSTLTIQRTQQEDSAVYLCASSSGLAGFYEQYFGPGTRLTVT.

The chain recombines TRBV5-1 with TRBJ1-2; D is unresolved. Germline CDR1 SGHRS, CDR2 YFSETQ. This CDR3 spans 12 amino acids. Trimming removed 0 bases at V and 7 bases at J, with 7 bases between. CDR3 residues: CASSLDNGGYTF. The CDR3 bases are TGCGCCAGCAGCTTGGATAACGGTGGCTACACCTTC.

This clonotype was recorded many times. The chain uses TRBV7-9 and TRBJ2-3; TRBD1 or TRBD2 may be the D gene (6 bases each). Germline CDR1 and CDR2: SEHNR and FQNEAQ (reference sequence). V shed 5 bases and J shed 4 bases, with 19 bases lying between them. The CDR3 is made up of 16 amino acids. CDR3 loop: CASSRGLRGTPDTQYF. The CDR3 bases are TGTGCCAGCAGCCGAGGACTAAGGGGGACCCCAGATACGCAGTATTTT. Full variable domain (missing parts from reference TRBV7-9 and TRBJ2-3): DTGVSQNPRHKITKRGQNVTFRCDPISEHNRLYWYRQTLGQGPEFLTYFQNEAQLEKSRLLSDRFSAERPKGSFSTLEIQRTEQGDSAMYLCASSRGLRGTPDTQYFGPGTRLTVL.

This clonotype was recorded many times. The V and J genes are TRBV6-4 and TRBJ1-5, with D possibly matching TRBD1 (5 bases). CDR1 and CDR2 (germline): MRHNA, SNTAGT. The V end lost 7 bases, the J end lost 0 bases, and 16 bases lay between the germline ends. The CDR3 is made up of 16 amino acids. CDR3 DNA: TGTGCCAGCACCAAAACTCGACAGATTAGCAATCAGCCCCAGCATTTT. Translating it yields CASTKTRQISNQPQHF.

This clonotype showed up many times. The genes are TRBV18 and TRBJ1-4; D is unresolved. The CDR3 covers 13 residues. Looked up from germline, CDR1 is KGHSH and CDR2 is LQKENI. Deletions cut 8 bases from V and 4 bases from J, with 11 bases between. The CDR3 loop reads CASKQPVNEKLFF. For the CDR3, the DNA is TGTGCCAGCAAACAACCAGTTAATGAAAAACTGTTTTTT.

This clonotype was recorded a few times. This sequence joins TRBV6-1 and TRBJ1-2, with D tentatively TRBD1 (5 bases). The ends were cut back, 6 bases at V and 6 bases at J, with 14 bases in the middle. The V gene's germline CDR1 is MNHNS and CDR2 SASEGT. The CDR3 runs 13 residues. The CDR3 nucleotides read TGTGCCAGCAGAAAGGGGACTTATGATGGCTACACCTTC. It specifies CASRKGTYDGYTF.

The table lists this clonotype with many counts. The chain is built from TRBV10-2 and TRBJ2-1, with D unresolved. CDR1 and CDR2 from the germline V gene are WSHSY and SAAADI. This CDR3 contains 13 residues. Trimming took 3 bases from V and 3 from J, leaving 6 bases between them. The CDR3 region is CASSDVIYNEQFF. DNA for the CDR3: TGCGCCAGCAGTGACGTGATCTACAATGAGCAGTTCTTC.

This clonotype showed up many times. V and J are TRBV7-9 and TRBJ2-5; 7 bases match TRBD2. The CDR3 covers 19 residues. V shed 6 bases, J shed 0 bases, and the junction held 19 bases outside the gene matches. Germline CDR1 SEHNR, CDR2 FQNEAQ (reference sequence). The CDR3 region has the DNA TGTGCCAGCAGAGGTGTCTTCGGGCAGGGAGGGATTGACCAAGAGACCCAGTACTTC. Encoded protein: CASRGVFGQGGIDQETQYF.

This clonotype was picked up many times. CDR3 coding DNA: TGTGCCAGCAAGGAGTTGTACAATGAGCAGTTCTTC. It specifies CASKELYNEQFF. This rearrangement joins TRBV6-2 or TRBV6-3 to TRBJ2-1; D is unclear. The germline V gene encodes CDR1 MNHEY and CDR2 SVGEGT. V was pared by 7 bases and J by 4 bases, with 8 bases between. The CDR3 covers 12 residues.

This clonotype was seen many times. CDR3 bases: TGTGCCAGCACCCCCCCGGGGGAGCGAGGCACCCAGTACTTC. Protein sequence: CASTPPGERGTQYF. The chain employs TRBV6-2 or TRBV6-3 and TRBJ2-5, with D possibly matching TRBD2 (6 bases). Trimming removed 7 bases from V and 8 bases from J, with 20 bases in between. There are 14 residues in the CDR3. In germline, CDR1 is MNHEY, CDR2 SVGEGT.

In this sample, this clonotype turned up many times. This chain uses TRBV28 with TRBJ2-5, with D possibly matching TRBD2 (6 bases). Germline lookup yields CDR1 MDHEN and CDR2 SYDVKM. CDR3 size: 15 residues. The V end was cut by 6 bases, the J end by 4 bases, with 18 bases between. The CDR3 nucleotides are TGTGCCAGCAGCTATCTTAGGGGAGGCATAGAGACCCAGTACTTC. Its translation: CASSYLRGGIETQYF.

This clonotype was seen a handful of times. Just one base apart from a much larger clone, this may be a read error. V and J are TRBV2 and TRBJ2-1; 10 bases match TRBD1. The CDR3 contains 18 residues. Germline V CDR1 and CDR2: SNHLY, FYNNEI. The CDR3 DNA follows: TGTGCCGGCAGTGAGTACGGGACAGGGGCAGACCTCTACAATGAGCAGTTCTTC. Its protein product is CAGSEYGTGADLYNEQFF.

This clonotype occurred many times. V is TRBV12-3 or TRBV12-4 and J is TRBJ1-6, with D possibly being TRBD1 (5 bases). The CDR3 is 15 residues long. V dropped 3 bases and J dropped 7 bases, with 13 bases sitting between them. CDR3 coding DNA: TGTGCCAGCAGTTTCGGGCGGGGCGCGAATTCACCCCTCCACTTT. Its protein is CASSFGRGANSPLHF.

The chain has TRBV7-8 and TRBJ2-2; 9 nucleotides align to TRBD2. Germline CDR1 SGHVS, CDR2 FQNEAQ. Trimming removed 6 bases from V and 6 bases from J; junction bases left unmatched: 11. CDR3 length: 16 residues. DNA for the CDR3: TGTGCCAGCAGTAGTACCGGGACTAGCACCGCCGGGGAGCTGTTTTTT. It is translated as CASSSTGTSTAGELFF.